The following is a TCR beta chain sequence with its context. This sample is drawn from a study of cytotoxic CD8 clonotypes in ibrutinib-treated CLL. Study-level information: It was after a median about twelve months of treatment, range 6 to 36, that response samples were taken.

Profiled with immunoSEQ multiplex PCR; TCRdb holds only in-frame clones, not every one. The repertoire has around 150,000 clones, roughly 88% of them found once; the top ten carry around 2.7%. J was trimmed by 4 bases and V by 3 bases; bases with no gene match: 13. The CDR3 contains 18 residues. CDR1 and CDR2 (germline): SGHTA, FQGNSA. This TCR was recovered from a human donor with chronic lymphocytic leukemia. The material was PBMCs, obtained at disease progression, from a patient treated with ibrutinib. This chain uses TRBV7-2 with TRBJ2-2, with TRBD2 matching over 8 bases. The CDR3 reads CASSFPTSGTRATGELFF. The CDR3 DNA sequence: TGTGCCAGCAGCTTCCCCACTTCCGGGACTAGGGCCACCGGGGAGCTGTTTTTT. Based on the CDR3 plus reference TRBV7-2 and TRBJ2-2, the full variable domain is GAGVSQSPSNKVTEKGKDVELRCDPISGHTALYWYRQSLGQGLEFLIYFQGNSAPDKSGLPSDRFSAERTGGSVSTLTIQRTQQEDSAVYLCASSFPTSGTRATGELFFGEGSRLTVL.